The entry below gives a single TCR beta chain sequence along with its context. One junction end does not reproduce the germline sequence, and a read error may be involved. Germline CDR1 is MNHNS and CDR2 is SASEGT. This CDR3 is built from 16 residues. TCRdb reprocessed the 5' RACE reads with MiXCR, giving one entry per CDR3 protein. The sample has 400,000 to 500,000 distinct CDR3 sequences, less than 20% seen once. These data are taken from a study of identical twins. The clonotype originates from a man in his fifties in good health. The V call is TRBV6-1, the J call TRBJ2-6; unclear D gene. Sequencing input: naive T cells sorted from blood. CDR3 amino acids: CASSLRETSWANVLTF. CDR3 in DNA: TGTGCCAGCAGTCTTAGAGAAACCTCTTGGGCCAACGTCCTGACTTTC.